The rows below give T cell receptor beta chains drawn from one sample of a study of early T cells in non-severe SARS-CoV-2 infection. TCRdb re-derived calls from the 5' RACE reads in MiXCR, one entry per CDR3 protein. The repertoire holds tens of thousands of distinct CDR3 sequences, roughly 10% seen once, with approximately 5.7% in the top ten. The sequenced sample was whole blood, obtained at baseline. Receptor source: an adult who was a healthcare worker with PCR-confirmed SARS-CoV-2 infection or an uninfected control (not recorded which). The CDR3 runs from the conserved cysteine through the conserved F or W. D genes are given only for firm matches. Clone size is given for some rows only: seen once, a few or many times, or a class if the clone is expanded.

V: TRBV30; J: TRBJ1-2; D: TRBD1; size: many; DNA: TGTGCCTGGCGGGACAGGGGTTCTCGAACCTATGGCTACACCTTC; CDR3: CAWRDRGSRTYGYTF
V: TRBV7-9; J: TRBJ1-1; D: .; size: many; DNA: TGTGCCAGCAGCGGGGAAGAGACTGAAGCTTTCTTT; CDR3: CASSGEETEAFF
V: TRBV7-2; J: TRBJ1-3; D: .; size: .; DNA: TGTGCCAGCAGCTTATGGAGCAGCCTCGGAAACACCATATATTTT; CDR3: CASSLWSSLGNTIYF
V: TRBV29-1; J: TRBJ2-5; D: .; size: .; DNA: TGCAGCGTGTCCTTTATGTACCAAGAGACCCAGTACTTC; CDR3: CSVSFMYQETQYF
V: TRBV9; J: TRBJ2-5; D: .; size: many; DNA: TGTGCCAGCAGCGTAGGGCGCCAAACAGGGCGCACCCAGGAGACCCAGTACTTC; CDR3: CASSVGRQTGRTQETQYF
V: TRBV7-2; J: TRBJ1-3; D: .; size: .; DNA: TGTGCCAGCAGCCCACGACGGGGAAACACCATATATTTT; CDR3: CASSPRRGNTIYF
V: TRBV29-1; J: TRBJ1-2; D: .; size: few; DNA: TGCAGCGTTGAAGTGAGTCGGGACTATGGCTACACCTTC; CDR3: CSVEVSRDYGYTF
V: TRBV5-1; J: TRBJ2-3; D: .; size: few; DNA: TGCGCCAGCAGCGTCGGGGGAAGCACAGATACGCAGTATTTT; CDR3: CASSVGGSTDTQYF
V: TRBV12-3/TRBV12-4; J: TRBJ1-5; D: TRBD1; size: many; DNA: TGTGCCAGCAGATTGGGACAGGGCCAAAGTCAGCCCCAGCATTTT; CDR3: CASRLGQGQSQPQHF
V: TRBV27; J: TRBJ2-1; D: TRBD1; size: .; DNA: TGTGCCAGCAGTCCGAGGGACAGGGGATCCAATGAGCAGTTCTTC; CDR3: CASSPRDRGSNEQFF
V: TRBV29-1; J: TRBJ2-7; D: .; size: .; DNA: TGCAGCGTTAGGCAGGGTGCCTCCTACGAGCAGTACTTC; CDR3: CSVRQGASYEQYF
V: TRBV18; J: TRBJ2-2; D: .; size: many; DNA: TGTGCCAGCTCTGCGACAGGCGCCGGGGAGCTGTTTTTT; CDR3: CASSATGAGELFF